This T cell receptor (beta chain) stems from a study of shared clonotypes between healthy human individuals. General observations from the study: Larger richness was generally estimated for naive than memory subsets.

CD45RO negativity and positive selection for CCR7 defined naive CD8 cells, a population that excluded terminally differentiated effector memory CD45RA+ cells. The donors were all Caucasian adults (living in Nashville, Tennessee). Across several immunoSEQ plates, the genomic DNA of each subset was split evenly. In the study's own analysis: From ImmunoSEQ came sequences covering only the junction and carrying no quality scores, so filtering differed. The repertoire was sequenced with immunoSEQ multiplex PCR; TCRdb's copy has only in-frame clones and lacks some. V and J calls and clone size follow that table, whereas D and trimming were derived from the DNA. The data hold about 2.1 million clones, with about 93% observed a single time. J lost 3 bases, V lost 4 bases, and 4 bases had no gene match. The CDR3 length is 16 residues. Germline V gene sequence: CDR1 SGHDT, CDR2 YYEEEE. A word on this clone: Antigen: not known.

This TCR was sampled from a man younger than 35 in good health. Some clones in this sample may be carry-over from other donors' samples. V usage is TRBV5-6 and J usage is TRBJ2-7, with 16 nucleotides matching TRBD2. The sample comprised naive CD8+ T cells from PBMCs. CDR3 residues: CASSPGLAGGGYEQYF. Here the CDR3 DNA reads TGTGCCAGCAGCCCGGGACTAGCGGGAGGGGGCTACGAGCAGTACTTC.